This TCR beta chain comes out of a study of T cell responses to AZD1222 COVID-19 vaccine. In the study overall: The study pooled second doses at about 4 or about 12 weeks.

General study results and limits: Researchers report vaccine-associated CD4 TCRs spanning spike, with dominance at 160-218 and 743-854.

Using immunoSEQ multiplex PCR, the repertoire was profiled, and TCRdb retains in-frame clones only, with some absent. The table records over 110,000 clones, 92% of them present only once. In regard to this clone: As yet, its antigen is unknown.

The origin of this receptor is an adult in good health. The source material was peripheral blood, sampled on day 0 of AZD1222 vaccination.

In DNA, the CDR3 is TGTGCCAGCTCACCCCGGACCGGGACATCCTCCTACGAGCAGTACTTC. Amino acid sequence: CASSPRTGTSSYEQYF. V usage is TRBV18 and J usage is TRBJ2-7, with a tentative D call TRBD1 (6 bases). This CDR3 is built from 16 residues. Per germline, CDR1 KGHSH and CDR2 LQKENI. Trimming removed 3 bases at V and 0 bases at J, with 15 bases between.